This is a list of T cell receptor beta chains from one sample in a study of long-term antiretroviral therapy in people with HIV. The protocol was immunoSEQ multiplex PCR, while the TCRdb copy is restricted to in-frame clones and leaves out a portion. The table lists approximately 17,000 clones, roughly 80% of them singletons. The material was unsorted PBMCs, obtained 0.6 years after starting antiretroviral therapy. These receptors originate from a woman younger than 30 with HIV. Each CDR3 is given with its conserved first and last residue. A D gene is named only where the DNA matches it firmly. Not all rows give a size; the values are once, few, many and, for expanded clones, a class.

TRBV10-1	-	18	TRBJ2-2	-	TGCGCCAGCAGTTTGGAAGCTACAGGGTTACCGAACACCGGGGAGCTGTTTTTT	CASSLEATGLPNTGELFF
TRBV9	-	16	TRBJ1-3	TRBD1	TGTGCCAGCAGCCTTACAGGGGGAGCCTCTGGAAACACCATATATTTT	CASSLTGGASGNTIYF
TRBV4-2	few	14	TRBJ1-1	-	TGTGCCAGCAGCCAAGACGGAGGGAACACTGAAGCTTTCTTT	CASSQDGGNTEAFF
TRBV7-3	few	15	TRBJ1-2	-	TGTGCCAGCAGCTTAGGGGACTTCGGCACGCATGGCTACACCTTC	CASSLGDFGTHGYTF
TRBV19	-	16	TRBJ1-5	-	TGTGCCAGTAGTTCCTTGAGGGGGGACAGCAATCAGCCCCAGCATTTT	CASSSLRGDSNQPQHF
TRBV7-9	-	14	TRBJ2-7	TRBD1	TGTGCCAGCAGTCCCTGGGGACAGGCCCACGAGCAGTACTTC	CASSPWGQAHEQYF
TRBV30	-	11	TRBJ2-1	-	TGTGCCCGGGAATCCTACAATGAGCAGTTCTTC	CARESYNEQFF
TRBV27	-	18	TRBJ2-7	-	TGTGCCAGCATCCGACAGGGGAATAGCGGGACCCAGACCTACGAGCAGTACTTC	CASIRQGNSGTQTYEQYF
TRBV28	-	13	TRBJ2-1	-	TGTGCCAGCAGTTTAGGGACAATGGGGGAGCAGTTCTTC	CASSLGTMGEQFF
TRBV5-1	-	15	TRBJ1-3	TRBD1	TGCGCCAGCAGCTTGGTAGGGACAGCCCCAAACACCATATATTTT	CASSLVGTAPNTIYF
TRBV19	few	15	TRBJ2-1	TRBD2	TGTGCCAGTAGTACTTTAGCGGGATCCTACAATGAGCAGTTCTTC	CASSTLAGSYNEQFF
TRBV6-5	-	14	TRBJ1-6	-	TGTGCCAGCACGAAGGGGTTTCTTAATTCACCCCTCCACTTT	CASTKGFLNSPLHF
TRBV7-8	once	15	TRBJ1-6	-	TGTGCCAGCCGCAGGACAGTCTTCTCTTATTCACCCCTCCACTTT	CASRRTVFSYSPLHF
TRBV5-1	-	14	TRBJ2-7	-	TGCGCCAGCAGCTTGGCAGGGGCCTCCTACGAGCAGTACTTC	CASSLAGASYEQYF
TRBV7-9	-	15	TRBJ1-5	TRBD1	TGTGCCAGCAGCAACGGACAGGTTCTCAATCAGCCCCAGCATTTT	CASSNGQVLNQPQHF
TRBV27	-	15	TRBJ1-1	-	TGTGCCAGCAGACCTCTCAACAGGGATAGCACTGAAGCTTTCTTT	CASRPLNRDSTEAFF
TRBV6-5	-	15	TRBJ2-5	-	TGTGCCAGCACGAAACAACAGGGAGTTGGGGAGACCCAGTACTTC	CASTKQQGVGETQYF
TRBV7-2	-	16	TRBJ2-2	-	TGTGCCAGCAGCTCCCTTTTGGGACTGAACACCGGGGAGCTGTTTTTT	CASSSLLGLNTGELFF
TRBV2	-	14	TRBJ2-7	TRBD1	TGTGCCAGCAGTGAGACAGGGGACCCCTACGAGCAGTACTTC	CASSETGDPYEQYF
TRBV19	once	13	TRBJ2-1	-	TGTGCCAGTAGTACACTCTTTTACAATGAGCAGTTCTTC	CASSTLFYNEQFF
TRBV5-1	-	15	TRBJ1-3	TRBD1	TGCGCCACCGAAAGGCCGGGACAGGGGAAGAACACCATATATTTT	CATERPGQGKNTIYF
TRBV25-1	-	12	TRBJ1-6	-	TGTGCCAGCAGTGGGGGTTCTTCACCCCTCCACTTT	CASSGGSSPLHF
TRBV7-9	few	12	TRBJ1-4	-	TGTGCCAGCAGACAGGGTACTGAAAAACTGTTTTTT	CASRQGTEKLFF
TRBV5-1	-	14	TRBJ2-4	-	TGCGCCAGCAGCTTGGCAAGGGGCGGAAACATTCAGTACTTC	CASSLARGGNIQYF
TRBV4-3	-	18	TRBJ2-7	TRBD1	TGCGCCAGCAGCCAAGAACTTACGGCGGGACAGGGAACCCTCGAGCAGTACTTC	CASSQELTAGQGTLEQYF
TRBV7-3	-	14	TRBJ2-5	-	TGTGCCAGCAGCTTAGTGGGCGGCCAAGAGACCCAGTACTTC	CASSLVGGQETQYF
TRBV27	few	15	TRBJ2-5	-	TGTGCCAGCAGTTTATTGACTAGTCGGTGGGAGACCCAGTACTTC	CASSLLTSRWETQYF
TRBV9	-	14	TRBJ1-1	-	TGTGCCAGCAGCGCGACAGGTGGGAACACTGAAGCTTTCTTT	CASSATGGNTEAFF
TRBV6-5	-	12	TRBJ1-6	-	TGTGCCAGCAGTTACCACCGGTCGCCCCTCCACTTT	CASSYHRSPLHF